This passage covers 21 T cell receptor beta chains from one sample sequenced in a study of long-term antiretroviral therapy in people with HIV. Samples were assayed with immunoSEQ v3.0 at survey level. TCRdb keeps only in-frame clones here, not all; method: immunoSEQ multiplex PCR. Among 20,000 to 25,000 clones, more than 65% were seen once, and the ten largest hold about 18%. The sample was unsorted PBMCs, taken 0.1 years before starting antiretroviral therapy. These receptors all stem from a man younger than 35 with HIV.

DNA of the CDR3: TGTGCCAGCGGGCGGGATAAACTGTTTTTT. As protein: CASGRDKLFF. V and J are TRBV2 and TRBJ1-4; D remains unclear. Per germline, CDR1 SNHLY and CDR2 FYNNEI. The CDR3 sequence is 10 residues long. Deletions cut 8 bases from V and 11 bases from J, with 9 bases between.

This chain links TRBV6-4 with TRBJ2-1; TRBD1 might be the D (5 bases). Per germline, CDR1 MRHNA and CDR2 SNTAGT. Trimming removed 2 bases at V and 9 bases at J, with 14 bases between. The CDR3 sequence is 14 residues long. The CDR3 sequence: CASSDRLGAGEQFF. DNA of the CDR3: TGTGCCAGCAGTGACCGCTTAGGGGCCGGTGAGCAGTTCTTC.

CDR3 nucleotides: TGTGCCAGTAGTATTCGGGGCCAAGCCTACGAGCAGTACTTC. This codes for CASSIRGQAYEQYF. The chain carries TRBV19 and TRBJ2-7; perhaps D is TRBD1 or TRBD2 (5 bases each). The CDR3 length is 14 residues. Germline V gives CDR1 LNHDA, CDR2 SQIVND (reference sequence). Trimming stripped 3 bases from V and 2 bases from J, with 11 bases between. Drawing the rest from reference TRBV19 and TRBJ2-7, the complete variable domain is DGGITQSPKYLFRKEGQNVTLSCEQNLNHDAMYWYRQDPGQGLRLIYYSQIVNDFQKGDIAEGYSVSREKKESFPLTVTSAQKNPTAFYLCASSIRGQAYEQYFGPGTRLTVT.

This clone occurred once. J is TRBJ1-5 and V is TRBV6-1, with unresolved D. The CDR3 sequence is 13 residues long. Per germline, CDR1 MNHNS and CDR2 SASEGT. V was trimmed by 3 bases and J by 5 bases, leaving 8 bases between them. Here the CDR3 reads CASSDQDYQPQHF. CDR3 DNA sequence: TGTGCCAGCAGTGATCAGGATTATCAGCCCCAGCATTTT.

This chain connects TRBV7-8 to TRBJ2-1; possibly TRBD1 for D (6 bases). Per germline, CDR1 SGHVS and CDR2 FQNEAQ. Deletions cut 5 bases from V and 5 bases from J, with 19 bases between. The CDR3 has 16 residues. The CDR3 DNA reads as TGTGCCAGCAGCGTTCTACCAGGGGTCAGTAACAATGAGCAGTTCTTC. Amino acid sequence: CASSVLPGVSNNEQFF. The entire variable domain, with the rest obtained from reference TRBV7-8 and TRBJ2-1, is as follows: GAGVSQSPRYKVAKRGQDVALRCDPISGHVSLFWYQQALGQGPEFLTYFQNEAQLDKSGLPSDRFFAERPEGSVSTLKIQRTQQEDSAVYLCASSVLPGVSNNEQFFGPGTRLTVL.

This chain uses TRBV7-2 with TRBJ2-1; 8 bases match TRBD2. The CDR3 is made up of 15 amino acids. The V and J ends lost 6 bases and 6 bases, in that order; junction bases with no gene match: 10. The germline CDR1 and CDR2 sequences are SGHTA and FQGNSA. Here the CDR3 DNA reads TGTGCCAGCAGTTTAAAACGGGGGGGCGCCAATGAGCAGTTCTTC. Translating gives CASSLKRGGANEQFF.

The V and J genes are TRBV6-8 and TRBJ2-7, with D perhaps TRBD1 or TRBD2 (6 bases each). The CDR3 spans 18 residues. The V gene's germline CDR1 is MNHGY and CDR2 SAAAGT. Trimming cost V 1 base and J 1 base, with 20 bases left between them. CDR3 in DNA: TGTGCCAGCAGTTACTTCCCCCTCGACGGGGGCCAATCCTACGAGCAGTACTTC. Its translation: CASSYFPLDGGQSYEQYF.

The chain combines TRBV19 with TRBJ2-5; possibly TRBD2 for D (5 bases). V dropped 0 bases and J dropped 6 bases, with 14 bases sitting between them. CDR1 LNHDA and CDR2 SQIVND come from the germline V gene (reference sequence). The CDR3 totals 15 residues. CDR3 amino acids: CASSIDGSVGKTQYF. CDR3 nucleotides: TGTGCCAGTAGTATAGATGGTAGCGTCGGGAAGACCCAGTACTTC.

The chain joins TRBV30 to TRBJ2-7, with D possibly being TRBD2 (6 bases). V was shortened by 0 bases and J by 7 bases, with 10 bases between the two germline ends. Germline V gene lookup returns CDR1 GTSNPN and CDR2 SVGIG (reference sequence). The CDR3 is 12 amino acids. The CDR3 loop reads CAWSVSGREQYF. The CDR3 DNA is TGTGCCTGGAGTGTATCAGGGAGGGAGCAGTACTTC.

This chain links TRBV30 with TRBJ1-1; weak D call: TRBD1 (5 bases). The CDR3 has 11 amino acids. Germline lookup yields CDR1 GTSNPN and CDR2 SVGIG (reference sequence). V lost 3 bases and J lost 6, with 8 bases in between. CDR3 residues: CAWRGVAEAFF. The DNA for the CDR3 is TGTGCCTGGAGGGGGGTAGCTGAAGCTTTCTTT.

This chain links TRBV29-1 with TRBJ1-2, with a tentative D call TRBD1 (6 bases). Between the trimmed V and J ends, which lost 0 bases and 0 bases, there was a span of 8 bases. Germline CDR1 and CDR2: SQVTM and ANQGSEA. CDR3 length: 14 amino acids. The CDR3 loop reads CSVEERTANYGYTF. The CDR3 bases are TGCAGCGTTGAAGAAAGGACAGCTAACTATGGCTACACCTTC.

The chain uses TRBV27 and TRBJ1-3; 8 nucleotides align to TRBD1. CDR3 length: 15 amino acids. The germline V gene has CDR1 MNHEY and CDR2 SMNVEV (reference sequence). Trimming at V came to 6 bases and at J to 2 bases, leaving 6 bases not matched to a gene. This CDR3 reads CASRPGTGTGNTIYF. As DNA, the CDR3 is TGTGCCAGCAGGCCCGGGACAGGTACTGGAAACACCATATATTTT.

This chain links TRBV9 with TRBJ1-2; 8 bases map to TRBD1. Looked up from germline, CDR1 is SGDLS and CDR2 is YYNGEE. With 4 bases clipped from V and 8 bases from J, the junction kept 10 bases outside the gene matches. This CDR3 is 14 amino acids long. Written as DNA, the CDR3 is TGTGCCAGCAGCCTCATTGACAGGGGAGGAGGCTACACCTTC. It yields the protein CASSLIDRGGGYTF.

Here the CDR3 DNA reads TGTGCCAGCAGCCAAGTTGAGCGGGGGGGCGGTGAGCAGTTCTTC. Translation gives CASSQVERGGGEQFF. This chain links TRBV4-2 with TRBJ2-1; 10 bases fit TRBD2. CDR3 length: 15 residues. V shed 1 base and J 9 bases; nucleotides not matched to a gene: 6. The germline gives CDR1 LGHNA, CDR2 YNFKEQ.

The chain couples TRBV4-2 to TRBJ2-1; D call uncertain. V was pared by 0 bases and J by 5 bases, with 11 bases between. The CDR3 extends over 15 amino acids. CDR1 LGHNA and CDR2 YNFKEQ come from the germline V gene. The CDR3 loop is CASSQDRRIDNEQFF. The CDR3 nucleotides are TGTGCCAGCAGCCAAGATCGAAGGATCGACAATGAGCAGTTCTTC.

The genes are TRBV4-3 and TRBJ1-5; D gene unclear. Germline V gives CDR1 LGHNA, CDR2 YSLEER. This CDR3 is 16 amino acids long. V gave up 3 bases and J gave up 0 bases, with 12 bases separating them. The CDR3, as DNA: TGCGCCAGCAGCCAGGGCCCTCGGGGTAGCAATCAGCCCCAGCATTTT. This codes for CASSQGPRGSNQPQHF.

This chain's CDR3 is CASSFDQSYYEQYF. CDR3 sequence (DNA): TGCGCCAGCAGCTTTGACCAATCCTACTACGAGCAGTACTTC. This chain connects TRBV5-1 to TRBJ2-7, with D unresolved. The length of the CDR3 is 14 residues. The V end lost 2 bases, the J end lost 3 bases, and 12 bases lay between the germline ends. Germline V lookup: CDR1 SGHRS, CDR2 YFSETQ. Supplemented by reference TRBV5-1 and TRBJ2-7, the full variable domain reads KAGVTQTPRYLIKTRGQQVTLSCSPISGHRSVSWYQQTPGQGLQFLFEYFSETQRNKGNFPGRFSGRQFSNSRSEMNVSTLELGDSALYLCASSFDQSYYEQYFGPGTRLTVT.

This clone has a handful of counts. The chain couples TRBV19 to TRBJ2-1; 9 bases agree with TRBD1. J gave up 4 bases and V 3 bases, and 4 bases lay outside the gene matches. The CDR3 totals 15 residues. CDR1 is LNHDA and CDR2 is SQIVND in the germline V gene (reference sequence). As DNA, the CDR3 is TGTGCCAGTAGTATCTGGGGACAGGGTTACAATGAGCAGTTCTTC. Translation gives CASSIWGQGYNEQFF. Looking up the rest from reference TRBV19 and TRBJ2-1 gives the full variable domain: DGGITQSPKYLFRKEGQNVTLSCEQNLNHDAMYWYRQDPGQGLRLIYYSQIVNDFQKGDIAEGYSVSREKKESFPLTVTSAQKNPTAFYLCASSIWGQGYNEQFFGPGTRLTVL.

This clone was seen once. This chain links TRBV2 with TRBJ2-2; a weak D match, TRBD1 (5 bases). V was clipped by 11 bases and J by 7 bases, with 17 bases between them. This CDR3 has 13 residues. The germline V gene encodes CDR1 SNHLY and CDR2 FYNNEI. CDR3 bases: TGTGCCGGAATAGGGGAATCCCACGGGGAGCTGTTTTTT. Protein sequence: CAGIGESHGELFF.

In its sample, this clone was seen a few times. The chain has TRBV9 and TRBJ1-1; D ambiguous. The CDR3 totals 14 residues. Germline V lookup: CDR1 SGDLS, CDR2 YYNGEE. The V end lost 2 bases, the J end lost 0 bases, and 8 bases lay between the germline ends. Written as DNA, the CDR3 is TGTGCCAGCAGCGTGGACGGCATGAACACTGAAGCTTTCTTT. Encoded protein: CASSVDGMNTEAFF. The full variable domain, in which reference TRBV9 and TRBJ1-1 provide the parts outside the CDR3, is DSGVTQTPKHLITATGQRVTLRCSPRSGDLSVYWYQQSLDQGLQFLIQYYNGEERAKGNILERFSAQQFPDLHSELNLSSLELGDSALYFCASSVDGMNTEAFFGQGTRLTVV.

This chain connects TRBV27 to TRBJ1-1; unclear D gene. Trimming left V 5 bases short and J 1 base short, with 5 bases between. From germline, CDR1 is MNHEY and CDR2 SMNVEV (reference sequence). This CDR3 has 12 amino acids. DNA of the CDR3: TGTGCCAGCAGTGACTGGAACACTGAAGCTTTCTTT. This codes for CASSDWNTEAFF.